The rows below give T cell receptor beta chains drawn from one sample of a study of OX40 agonist ivuxolimab in advanced cancers. Using immunoSEQ multiplex PCR, the repertoire was profiled, and TCRdb retains in-frame clones only, with some absent. The data show some 39,000 clones, roughly 88% seen once. The sequencing here drew on CD4+ or CD8+ T cells sorted from blood, taken in a trial of the OX40 agonist ivuxolimab. Receptors originate from an adult with an advanced solid tumor such as melanoma, head and neck, liver or kidney cancer. CDR3s include the opening cysteine and the closing phenylalanine or tryptophan. The D gene is left open where the match is weak. A clone size is listed for some rows: how often the clone was seen (once, few, many), or a class if it is expanded.

>13|TRBJ1-1|NA|TRBV10-3|NA
TGTGCCATCAGTGAGCGAGCTATAGCTGAAGCTTTCTTT
CAISERAIAEAFF
>16|TRBJ1-2|NA|TRBV9|NA
TGTGCCAGCAGCGTAGAAGTCAGTACCTTTCCGGATGGCTACACCTTC
CASSVEVSTFPDGYTF
>14|TRBJ2-5|NA|TRBV18|TRBD1
TGTGCCAGCTCACTACAGGGGGGAGGAGAGACCCAGTACTTC
CASSLQGGGETQYF
>14|TRBJ2-1|NA|TRBV7-2|NA
TGTGCCAGCAGCCGCGCGCTGGTGGCAGCTGAGCAGTTCTTC
CASSRALVAAEQFF
>15|TRBJ1-5|few|TRBV6-6|NA
TGTGCCAGCAACCAGGGTTGGGGAAGCAATCAGCCCCAGCATTTT
CASNQGWGSNQPQHF
>14|TRBJ2-7|NA|TRBV6-5|NA
TGTGCCAGCAGGTATCGGGTGGGGACCTACGAGCAGTACTTC
CASRYRVGTYEQYF
>14|TRBJ2-1|once|TRBV6-5|NA
TGTGCCAGCCATAGAGGGGGGACCTACAATGAGCAGTTCTTC
CASHRGGTYNEQFF
>14|TRBJ2-5|NA|TRBV5-5|NA
TGTGCCAGCAGCCCCGATGAAGGGAGAGAGACCCAGTACTTC
CASSPDEGRETQYF
>14|TRBJ2-7|once|TRBV28|NA
TGTGCCAGCAGTCCCAGATGGGGGGCCTACGAGCAGTACTTC
CASSPRWGAYEQYF
>10|TRBJ2-5|NA|TRBV10-2|NA
TGCGCCAGCTGGGCGGAGACCCAGTACTTC
CASWAETQYF
>13|TRBJ2-7|NA|TRBV5-1|NA
TGCGCCAGCAGCTTGGGACAGTCCTACGAGCAGTACTTC
CASSLGQSYEQYF
>16|TRBJ2-1|NA|TRBV28|TRBD2
TGTGCCAGCAGGCCTACTAGCGGGAGGCTCTACAATGAGCAGTTCTTC
CASRPTSGRLYNEQFF
>14|TRBJ1-4|NA|TRBV11-2|TRBD1
TGTGCCAGCAGCTTGATGGGGACAGGAGAAAAACTGTTTTTT
CASSLMGTGEKLFF